This T cell receptor beta chain originates from a study of identical twins. Study observations and caveats: For cord blood, abundant beta clonotypes had fewer insertions, unlike memory repertoires, which showed none.

Germline assignment: CDR1 SEHNR and CDR2 FQNEAQ (reference sequence). This CDR3 region has 13 residues. V was cut by 6 bases and J by 4 bases, with 12 bases left in between. Unique molecular identifiers were present on cDNA, and template switching added a universal primer site. TCRdb reanalysed the 5' RACE reads using MiXCR and keeps one entry per CDR3 protein. Here the sample spans about 700,000 distinct CDR3 sequences, over 5% being singletons. Donors uniformly comprised healthy Caucasians. This clonotype was counted at least ten times. Its antigen is undetermined. The V gene is TRBV7-9, the J gene TRBJ1-1; D is perhaps TRBD1 (5 bases). This receptor was obtained from a man aged 18 to 29 in good health. The sample taken for sequencing was naive T cells sorted from blood. The CDR3, as DNA: TGTGCCAGCAGTTTATCAGGGAGCACTGAAGCTTTCTTT. Translation gives CASSLSGSTEAFF.